These T cell receptor beta chains were read from a single sample in a study of T cell changes during pregnancy in multiple sclerosis. The method was immunoSEQ multiplex PCR; TCRdb's version includes in-frame clones alone and lacks a portion of them. This table has about 70,000 clones, around 92% appearing once. The input for sequencing was CD8+ T cells from peripheral blood mononuclear cells, taken in the third trimester of pregnancy. The source is a female donor in good health, enrolled as a control in a pregnancy study. The CDR3 runs from the conserved cysteine through the conserved F or W. The D gene is left open where the match is weak. Only part of the rows carry a size: once, few, many, or a class if the clone is expanded.

TRBV30,TRBD1,TRBJ1-4,NA,14,TGTGCCTGGAGGACAGGGGATGTCGGTGAAAAACTGTTTTTT,CAWRTGDVGEKLFF
TRBV2,TRBD1,TRBJ1-2,few,16,TGTGCCAGCAGTCTTGAAACGACAGGGGCCCCCTACGGCTACACCTTC,CASSLETTGAPYGYTF
TRBV9,NA,TRBJ2-1,NA,15,TGTGCCAGCAATGGCAGAGGGGGGGCGGGGAATGAGCAGTTCTTC,CASNGRGGAGNEQFF
TRBV10-1,TRBD1,TRBJ1-2,NA,15,TGCGCCAGCAGTGATGGGTGGGACAGGGACTATGGCTACACCTTC,CASSDGWDRDYGYTF
TRBV6-4,TRBD2,TRBJ2-1,once,15,TGTGCCAGCAGTGACACTAGCGGGGGTTACAATGAGCAGTTCTTC,CASSDTSGGYNEQFF
TRBV29-1,NA,TRBJ1-1,NA,13,TGCAGCGTTGAAGGAGGGTGGAACACTGAAGCTTTCTTT,CSVEGGWNTEAFF
TRBV27,TRBD2,TRBJ2-5,NA,16,TGTGCCAGCAGTTTATCTATAGCGGGGGGCTTGGAGACCCAGTACTTC,CASSLSIAGGLETQYF
TRBV7-8,NA,TRBJ2-5,NA,15,TGTGCCAGCAGTAGGACTCAGCGCTCATTGGAGACCCAGTACTTC,CASSRTQRSLETQYF
TRBV6-5,NA,TRBJ2-7,NA,14,TGTGCCAGCACCCCGGGACTGACACCCTACGAGCAGTACTTC,CASTPGLTPYEQYF
TRBV2,NA,TRBJ1-3,NA,14,TGTGCCAGCAGTGATACCGGTACTGGAAACACCATATATTTT,CASSDTGTGNTIYF
TRBV25-1,TRBD1,TRBJ1-4,NA,14,TGTGCCAGCAGGCTGACAGGGAATGGAGAAAAACTGTTTTTT,CASRLTGNGEKLFF
TRBV27,NA,TRBJ1-1,NA,13,TGTGCCAGCAGTTCCGATGGGATGGGGAGGGCTTTCTTT,CASSSDGMGRAFF
TRBV7-2,TRBD1,TRBJ2-1,NA,16,TGTGCCAGCAGCTTAGTGTTGGGACAGGGCGCGGATGAGCAGTTCTTC,CASSLVLGQGADEQFF
TRBV7-2,TRBD1,TRBJ2-7,NA,13,TGTGCCAGCAGCTCGCTACAGGGGCACGAGCAGTACTTC,CASSSLQGHEQYF
TRBV9,NA,TRBJ2-1,NA,13,TGTGCCAGCAGCGTAGATCTCTCGGATGAGCAGTTCTTC,CASSVDLSDEQFF
TRBV7-3,TRBD2,TRBJ2-3,NA,15,TGTGCCAGCAGCTTAACGAGCGGGGGCACAGATACGCAGTATTTT,CASSLTSGGTDTQYF
TRBV27,NA,TRBJ2-1,once,12,TGTGCCAGCAGTCTAATAAACAATGAGCAGTTCTTC,CASSLINNEQFF
TRBV13,TRBD1,TRBJ2-2,NA,14,TGTGCCAGCAGCGAGGGACAGTACACCGGGGAGCTGTTTTTT,CASSEGQYTGELFF
TRBV27,NA,TRBJ2-1,NA,13,TGTGCCAGCAGCCCCGGGGAGTACAATGAGCAGTTCTTC,CASSPGEYNEQFF
TRBV19,NA,TRBJ1-1,NA,15,TGTGCCAGTAGTATAGACCCAGGAGGGGACACTGAAGCTTTCTTT,CASSIDPGGDTEAFF
TRBV7-3,NA,TRBJ2-2,NA,12,TGTGCCAGCAGCCTTAACACCGGGGAGCTGTTTTTT,CASSLNTGELFF
TRBV6-4,TRBD2,TRBJ2-3,few,15,TGTGCCAGCAGTGAGACTAGCGGGGGGGCAGATACGCAGTATTTT,CASSETSGGADTQYF
TRBV7-3,TRBD2,TRBJ2-2,NA,19,TGTGCCAGCAGCTTAACGGGACTAGCGGGGGCCCCGAACACCGGGGAGCTGTTTTTT,CASSLTGLAGAPNTGELFF
TRBV27,NA,TRBJ1-2,NA,13,TGTGCCAGCAGTTTAAGGGGGGGCAGGGGCTACACCTTC,CASSLRGGRGYTF
TRBV19,TRBD2,TRBJ2-1,NA,14,TGTGCCAGTAGTCTAGCGGGGGGGTACAATGAGCAGTTCTTC,CASSLAGGYNEQFF
TRBV6-5,TRBD1,TRBJ1-2,NA,15,TGTGCCAGCAGTTACAAAGGGGGCCATAACTATGGCTACACCTTC,CASSYKGGHNYGYTF
TRBV9,TRBD1,TRBJ2-3,NA,17,TGTGCCAGCAGCGCCGGGACAGGACGAATCATAACAGATACGCAGTATTTT,CASSAGTGRIITDTQYF
TRBV7-9,NA,TRBJ2-7,NA,13,TGTGCCAGCAGCGCACGCAGCTCCTACGAGCAGTACTTC,CASSARSSYEQYF
TRBV15,NA,TRBJ1-1,NA,15,TGTGCCACCAGCAGAGGGAGGCCTCAGGGGTCCGAAGCTTTCTTT,CATSRGRPQGSEAFF
TRBV5-1,TRBD2,TRBJ2-7,NA,16,TGCGCCAGCAGCTTTTATCCTAGCGGTGGCTCCTACGAGCAGTACTTC,CASSFYPSGGSYEQYF
TRBV19,TRBD1,TRBJ2-6,NA,17,TGTGCCAGTGGTCACAGGGGGAACCCCTCTGGGGCCAACGTCCTGACTTTC,CASGHRGNPSGANVLTF
TRBV5-1,TRBD1,TRBJ1-1,NA,15,TGCGCCAGCAGCTCCGGGGGACAGGGGGGCACTGAAGCTTTCTTT,CASSSGGQGGTEAFF
TRBV11-3,NA,TRBJ2-7,NA,13,TGTGCCAGCAGCGGAGTGGTCCCCTACGAGCAGTACTTC,CASSGVVPYEQYF
TRBV4-1,NA,TRBJ2-2,NA,17,TGCGCCAGCAGCCAAGAGTACAGGGCTGGGAACACCGGGGAGCTGTTTTTT,CASSQEYRAGNTGELFF
TRBV5-1,NA,TRBJ1-2,NA,13,TGCGCCAGCAGTAGTACGGGGACTCGGGGCTACACCTTC,CASSSTGTRGYTF
TRBV2,NA,TRBJ2-7,once,17,TGTGCCAGCAGTGACCGGGGTCCCTTAGTTTCCCCCTACGAGCAGTACTTC,CASSDRGPLVSPYEQYF
TRBV5-6,NA,TRBJ1-1,NA,14,TGTGCCAGCAGCTTTGGCAGGGTGACCCCTGAAGCTTTCTTT,CASSFGRVTPEAFF